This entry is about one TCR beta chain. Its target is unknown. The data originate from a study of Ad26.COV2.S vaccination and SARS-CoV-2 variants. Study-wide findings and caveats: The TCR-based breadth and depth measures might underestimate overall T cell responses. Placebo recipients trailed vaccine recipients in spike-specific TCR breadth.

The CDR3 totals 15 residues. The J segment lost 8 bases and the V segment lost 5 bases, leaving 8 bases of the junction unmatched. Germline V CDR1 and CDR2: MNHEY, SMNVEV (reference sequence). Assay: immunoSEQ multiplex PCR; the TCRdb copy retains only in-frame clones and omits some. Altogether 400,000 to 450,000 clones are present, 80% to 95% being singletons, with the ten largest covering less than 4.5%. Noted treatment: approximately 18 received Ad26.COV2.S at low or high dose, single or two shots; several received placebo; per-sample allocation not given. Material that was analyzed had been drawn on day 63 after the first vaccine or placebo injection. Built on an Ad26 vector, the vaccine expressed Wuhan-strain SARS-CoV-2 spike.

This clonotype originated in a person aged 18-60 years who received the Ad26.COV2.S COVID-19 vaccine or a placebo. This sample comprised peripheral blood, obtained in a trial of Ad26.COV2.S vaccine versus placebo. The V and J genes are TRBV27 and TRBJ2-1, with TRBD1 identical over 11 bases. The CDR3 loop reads CASSPPGTGGDEQFF. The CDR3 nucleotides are TGTGCCAGCAGTCCACCCGGGACAGGGGGGGATGAGCAGTTCTTC.